This is a list of T cell receptor beta chains from one sample in a study of OX40 agonist ivuxolimab in advanced cancers. The protocol was immunoSEQ multiplex PCR, while the TCRdb copy is restricted to in-frame clones and leaves out a portion. The sample has about 80,000 clones; 85% to 90% are singletons. This material consisted of CD4+ or CD8+ T cells sorted from blood, taken in a trial of the OX40 agonist ivuxolimab. The receptors were sampled from an adult with an advanced solid tumor such as melanoma, head and neck, liver or kidney cancer. CDR3s include the opening cysteine and the closing phenylalanine or tryptophan. D genes are given only for firm matches. Size tells how often a clone was seen (once, few, many) or the class of an expanded clone, and some rows leave it out.

D gene	V gene	clone size	J gene	CDR3 protein	CDR3 DNA
NA	TRBV7-2	NA	TRBJ1-2	CASSLAGSRGSGYTF	TGTGCCAGCAGCTTAGCAGGCAGCAGGGGATCTGGCTACACCTTC
TRBD2	TRBV29-1	NA	TRBJ2-3	CSVTRTSGGMHTQYF	TGCAGCGTGACCCGGACTAGCGGGGGGATGCATACGCAGTATTTT
NA	TRBV5-5	NA	TRBJ1-5	CASSLGQVRRWNQPQHF	TGTGCCAGCAGCTTGGGACAGGTCCGCAGGTGGAATCAGCCCCAGCATTTT
NA	TRBV5-8	NA	TRBJ2-3	CASSLRVGGPDTQYF	TGTGCCAGCAGCTTGCGAGTGGGGGGGCCAGATACGCAGTATTTT
NA	TRBV5-1	NA	TRBJ1-1	CASRPEIIDTEAFF	TGCGCCAGTAGACCCGAGATAATCGACACTGAAGCTTTCTTT
NA	TRBV4-2	NA	TRBJ2-7	CASSLRGEQYF	TGTGCCAGCAGCCTCCGGGGAGAGCAGTACTTC
TRBD1	TRBV2	NA	TRBJ2-2	CASSIQGVVTGELFF	TGTGCCAGCAGTATACAGGGGGTGGTCACCGGGGAGCTGTTTTTT
TRBD1	TRBV18	NA	TRBJ2-3	CASSVVAGGPTDTQYF	TGTGCCAGCTCCGTGGTGGCAGGGGGTCCCACAGATACGCAGTATTTT
NA	TRBV5-4	NA	TRBJ1-4	CATSGEDEKLFF	TGTGCCACCTCGGGGGAGGATGAAAAACTGTTTTTT
NA	TRBV5-6	NA	TRBJ1-2	CASSPREGREGYTF	TGTGCCAGCAGCCCTCGTGAGGGTAGGGAAGGCTACACCTTC
NA	TRBV7-2	NA	TRBJ2-1	CASRLGGVMGNEQFF	TGTGCCAGCAGATTAGGGGGAGTCATGGGCAATGAGCAGTTCTTC
TRBD1	TRBV6-5	NA	TRBJ1-5	CASSYSRGGDQPQHF	TGTGCCAGCAGTTACTCAAGAGGGGGCGACCAGCCCCAGCATTTT
NA	TRBV7-2	NA	TRBJ2-3	CASSPPGTGGDTQYF	TGTGCCAGCAGCCCACCCGGGACTGGGGGGGATACGCAGTATTTT
TRBD2	TRBV14	few	TRBJ2-1	CASSQEAGGYNEQFF	TGTGCCAGCAGCCAAGAAGCGGGGGGCTACAATGAGCAGTTCTTC
NA	TRBV19	NA	TRBJ1-2	CASAVREHPYGYTF	TGTGCCAGTGCCGTCAGGGAACATCCCTATGGCTACACCTTC
NA	TRBV2	NA	TRBJ2-3	CASSLGRVSTDTQYF	TGTGCCAGCTCCCTGGGGCGGGTCAGCACAGATACGCAGTATTTT
TRBD1	TRBV25-1	NA	TRBJ1-4	CASSAGQGWTNEKLFF	TGTGCCAGCAGTGCGGGACAGGGCTGGACTAATGAAAAACTGTTTTTT
NA	TRBV7-9	NA	TRBJ1-3	CASSPDTSLAGNTIYF	TGTGCCAGCAGCCCGGACACCAGCTTGGCTGGAAACACCATATATTTT
TRBD1	TRBV5-1	NA	TRBJ1-2	CASSEGTGGAYGYTF	TGCGCCAGCAGCGAAGGGACAGGGGGCGCTTATGGCTACACCTTC
NA	TRBV7-9	NA	TRBJ2-2	CASSSVETGELFF	TGTGCCAGCAGCTCTGTGGAGACCGGGGAGCTGTTTTTT
TRBD1	TRBV29-1	NA	TRBJ1-3	CSVGEQGRNTIYF	TGCAGCGTAGGAGAACAGGGGAGAAACACCATATATTTT
NA	TRBV18	NA	TRBJ1-1	CASTLSRNTEAFF	TGTGCCAGCACCTTGAGCAGAAACACTGAAGCTTTCTTT
TRBD1	TRBV25-1	NA	TRBJ2-3	CASSELDRGGDTQYF	TGTGCCAGCAGTGAATTGGACAGGGGGGGGGATACGCAGTATTTT
TRBD1	TRBV7-9	NA	TRBJ1-4	CASSSMTGEQRKLFF	TGTGCCAGCAGCTCGATGACAGGGGAGCAGAGAAAACTGTTTTTT
NA	TRBV27	NA	TRBJ1-1	CASSLNGENTEAFF	TGTGCCAGCAGTTTAAACGGAGAGAACACTGAAGCTTTCTTT
NA	TRBV15	once	TRBJ1-1	CATSTRQAIPNTEAFF	TGTGCCACCAGCACGCGACAGGCAATTCCGAACACTGAAGCTTTCTTT
TRBD1	TRBV27	NA	TRBJ2-2	CASTLTGIGNGELFF	TGTGCCAGCACCCTGACAGGGATTGGTAACGGGGAGCTGTTTTTT
TRBD2	TRBV7-2	NA	TRBJ2-3	CASSRRSGGGPTDTQYF	TGTGCCAGCAGCCGCCGTAGCGGGGGGGGTCCCACAGATACGCAGTATTTT
NA	TRBV29-1	NA	TRBJ1-2	CSVAVVIGGDGYTF	TGCAGCGTTGCGGTCGTGATCGGGGGCGATGGCTACACCTTC
NA	TRBV11-2	NA	TRBJ1-2	CASSLAVGGYTF	TGTGCCAGCAGCTTAGCGGTGGGAGGCTACACCTTC
NA	TRBV15	NA	TRBJ2-3	CATSRDRGPEDTQYF	TGTGCCACCAGCAGAGACCGGGGGCCCGAAGATACGCAGTATTTT
NA	TRBV2	NA	TRBJ1-5	CASSEWTAGQPQHF	TGTGCCAGCAGTGAGTGGACAGCCGGTCAGCCCCAGCATTTT
TRBD1	TRBV25-1	once	TRBJ1-4	CASMGQGNEKLFF	TGTGCCAGCATGGGACAGGGGAATGAAAAACTGTTTTTT
NA	TRBV28	few	TRBJ1-6	CATDNNSPLHF	TGTGCGACAGATAATAATTCACCCCTCCACTTT
NA	TRBV28	once	TRBJ1-1	CASSLEPPDTEAFF	TGTGCCAGCAGTTTGGAGCCCCCCGACACTGAAGCTTTCTTT
TRBD1	TRBV10-3	NA	TRBJ1-2	CAINTRDRGSGYTF	TGTGCCATCAACACCCGGGACAGGGGTAGTGGCTACACCTTC
NA	TRBV5-1	NA	TRBJ1-6	CASSLAGSGYSPLHF	TGCGCCAGCAGCTTGGCCGGGAGTGGGTATTCACCCCTCCACTTT
NA	TRBV5-4	NA	TRBJ2-5	CASSLAGGETQYF	TGTGCCAGCAGCTTGGCAGGGGGGGAGACCCAGTACTTC
NA	TRBV12-5	NA	TRBJ1-2	CASGTDYGYTF	TGTGCTAGTGGGACGGACTATGGCTACACCTTC
TRBD2	TRBV5-4	NA	TRBJ2-7	CASSLNPSGGANEQYF	TGTGCCAGCAGCTTGAACCCTAGCGGGGGGGCCAACGAGCAGTACTTC
NA	TRBV7-8	NA	TRBJ1-2	CASSLELNYGYTF	TGTGCCAGCAGCTTAGAGCTTAACTATGGCTACACCTTC
TRBD1	TRBV28	once	TRBJ2-3	CAGRTGDSTDTQYF	TGTGCCGGAAGGACAGGAGATTCCACAGATACGCAGTATTTT
TRBD1	TRBV28	NA	TRBJ2-7	CASSIRQGVYEQYF	TGTGCCAGCAGTATCCGACAGGGGGTCTACGAGCAGTACTTC
NA	TRBV18	NA	TRBJ1-2	CASSAGVSYGYTF	TGTGCCAGCTCGGCAGGAGTTTCCTATGGCTACACCTTC
NA	TRBV2	NA	TRBJ1-2	CASSDQTSLGYTF	TGTGCCAGCAGTGACCAAACCTCCCTAGGCTACACCTTC
NA	TRBV5-6	NA	TRBJ1-1	CASSPLDRNTEAFF	TGTGCCAGCAGCCCCCTGGACAGGAACACTGAAGCTTTCTTT
NA	TRBV5-1	NA	TRBJ2-5	CASSLQETQYF	TGCGCCAGCAGCTTACAAGAGACCCAGTACTTC
TRBD1	TRBV7-9	many	TRBJ2-7	CASGWDRGDNEQYF	TGTGCCAGCGGTTGGGACAGGGGGGACAACGAGCAGTACTTC
NA	TRBV15	NA	TRBJ2-1	CATSRDSYNEQFF	TGTGCCACCAGCAGAGATTCCTACAATGAGCAGTTCTTC
NA	TRBV27	once	TRBJ1-5	CASSLYTGSNQPQHF	TGTGCCAGCAGTTTGTACACAGGCAGCAATCAGCCCCAGCATTTT
TRBD1	TRBV27	NA	TRBJ1-2	CASSFKPGQGMGGYTF	TGTGCCAGCAGTTTTAAACCGGGACAGGGAATGGGTGGCTACACCTTC
TRBD1	TRBV7-9	NA	TRBJ2-5	CASSTTGGPETQYF	TGTGCCAGCAGCACAACAGGGGGCCCAGAGACCCAGTACTTC
NA	TRBV9	NA	TRBJ1-4	CASSVDGRSATNEKLFF	TGTGCCAGCAGCGTAGACGGCAGGAGTGCAACTAATGAAAAACTGTTTTTT